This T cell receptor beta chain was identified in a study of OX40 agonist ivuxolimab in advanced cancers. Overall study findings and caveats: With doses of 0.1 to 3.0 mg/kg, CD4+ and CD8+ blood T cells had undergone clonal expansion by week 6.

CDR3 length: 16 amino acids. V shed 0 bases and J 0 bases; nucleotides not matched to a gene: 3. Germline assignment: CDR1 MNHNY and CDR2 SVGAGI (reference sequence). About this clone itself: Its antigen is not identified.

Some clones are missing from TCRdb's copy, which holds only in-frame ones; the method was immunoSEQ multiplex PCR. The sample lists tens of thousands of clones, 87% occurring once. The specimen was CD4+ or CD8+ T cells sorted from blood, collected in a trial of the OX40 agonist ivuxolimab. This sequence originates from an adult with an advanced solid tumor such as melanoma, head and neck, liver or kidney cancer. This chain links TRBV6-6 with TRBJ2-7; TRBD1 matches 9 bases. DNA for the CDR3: TGTGCCAGCAGTTACTCGGACAGGGGAAGCTCCTACGAGCAGTACTTC. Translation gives CASSYSDRGSSYEQYF.